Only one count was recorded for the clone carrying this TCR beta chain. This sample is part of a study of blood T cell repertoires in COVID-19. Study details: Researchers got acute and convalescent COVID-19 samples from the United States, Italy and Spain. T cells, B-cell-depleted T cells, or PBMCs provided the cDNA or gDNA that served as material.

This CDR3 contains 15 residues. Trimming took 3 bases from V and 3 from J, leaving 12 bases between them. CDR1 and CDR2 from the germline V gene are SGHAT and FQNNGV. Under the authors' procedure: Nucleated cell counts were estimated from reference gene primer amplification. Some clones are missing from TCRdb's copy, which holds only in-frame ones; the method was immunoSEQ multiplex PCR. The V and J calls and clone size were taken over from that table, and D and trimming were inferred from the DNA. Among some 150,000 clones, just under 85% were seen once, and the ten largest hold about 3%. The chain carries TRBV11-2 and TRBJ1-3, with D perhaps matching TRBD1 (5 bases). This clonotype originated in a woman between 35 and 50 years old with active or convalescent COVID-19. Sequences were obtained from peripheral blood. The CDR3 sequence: CASSFGGGHGNTIYF. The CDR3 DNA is TGTGCCAGCAGCTTCGGGGGTGGACATGGAAACACCATATATTTT.